A single sample gave rise to the 20 T cell receptor beta chains below, sequenced in a study of beta chain features in type 1 diabetes. The whole isolated RNA underwent reverse transcription, so sequencing captured expressed TCRB transcripts. The assay was immunoSEQ multiplex PCR, and TCRdb's table has in-frame clones only and misses some. The data show hundreds of thousands of clones, 10% to 12% seen once. The source material was naive CD4+ T cells from blood. The receptors derive from a woman younger than 30 in good health.

This clone has only a few counts. The sample contains more than one DNA sequence encoding this CDR3. J is TRBJ2-3 and V is TRBV9; D call uncertain. The V and J ends lost 3 bases and 4 bases respectively, with 6 bases between them. Germline CDR1 reads SGDLS; CDR2 reads YYNGEE. The CDR3 loop spans 12 amino acids. CDR3 sequence reads: CASSGRADTQYF. DNA of the CDR3: TGTGCCAGCAGCGGTAGGGCAGATACGCAGTATTTT.

This clone was seen more than once but under ten times. The CDR3 loop reads CASSQDPRVGFMDIQYF. The CDR3 DNA reads TGCGCCAGCAGCCAAGACCCCAGGGTCGGATTTATGGACATTCAGTACTTC. The V call is TRBV4-3, the J call TRBJ2-4; D might be TRBD1 (5 bases). CDR3 size: 17 residues. Germline V gives CDR1 LGHNA, CDR2 YSLEER. V was shortened by 0 bases and J by 8 bases, with 20 bases between the two germline ends.

This clone occurred a few times. The chain combines TRBV5-1 with TRBJ1-2; D remains unclear. Trimming removed 2 bases at V and 2 bases at J, with 4 bases between. Looked up from germline, CDR1 is SGHRS and CDR2 is YFSETQ. This CDR3 comprises 12 residues. The CDR3 nucleotides read TGCGCCAGCAGCTTCTTAAACTATGGCTACACCTTC. Its protein is CASSFLNYGYTF.

This clone showed up just a few times. This rearrangement joins TRBV29-1 to TRBJ2-1; TRBD1 matches at 9 bases. Germline V gives CDR1 SQVTM, CDR2 ANQGSEA. V shed 6 bases, J shed 7 bases, and the junction held 13 bases outside the gene matches. The CDR3 has 15 residues. The CDR3, as DNA: TGCAGCGTAGACCTCCTCGGACAGGGGTATAATGAGCAGTTCTTC. This codes for CSVDLLGQGYNEQFF.

This clone was detected a few times. The sample contains more than one DNA sequence encoding this CDR3. The chain recombines TRBV11-2 with TRBJ2-1, with TRBD2 as a possible D gene (7 bases). V gave up 5 bases and J gave up 0 bases, with 17 bases separating them. Germline-derived CDR1 and CDR2 are SGHAT and FQNNGV. The length of the CDR3 is 17 residues. The CDR3 is CASSAIRGASSYNEQFF. CDR3 DNA: TGTGCCAGCAGCGCGATCCGGGGGGCGAGCTCCTACAATGAGCAGTTCTTC.

The J gene is TRBJ2-5, the V gene TRBV7-9; no reliable D call. The CDR3 is 13 amino acids. The germline V gene encodes CDR1 SEHNR and CDR2 FQNEAQ (reference sequence). V dropped 2 bases and J dropped 2 bases, with 6 bases sitting between them. Written as DNA, the CDR3 is TGTGCCAGCAGCTTAAGTAAACAAGAGACCCAGTACTTC. Protein sequence: CASSLSKQETQYF.

This clone came up a few times. The rearrangement joins TRBV28 to TRBJ2-6; D may be TRBD1 (5 bases). The CDR3 runs 17 residues. V lost 4 bases and J lost 1, with 14 bases in between. The germline CDR1 and CDR2 sequences are MDHEN and SYDVKM. The CDR3 here is CASSWGPAGSGANVLTF. CDR3 nucleotides: TGTGCCAGCAGTTGGGGCCCCGCAGGGTCTGGGGCCAACGTCCTGACTTTC.

The chain combines TRBV4-3 with TRBJ1-2; D gene unclear. The CDR3 loop spans 16 amino acids. V shed 4 bases and J shed 8 bases, with 23 bases lying between them. Per germline, CDR1 LGHNA and CDR2 YSLEER. DNA for the CDR3: TGCGCCAGCAGCCCCCAAAGCGGAGGGAGTTTCTACGGCTACACCTTC. It specifies CASSPQSGGSFYGYTF.

This rearrangement joins TRBV12-5 to TRBJ2-6; unclear D gene. Germline CDR1 and CDR2: LGHNT and FRNRAP. Trimming cost V 5 bases and J 0 bases, with 2 bases left between them. The CDR3 is 13 amino acids. CDR3 amino acids: CASGNSGANVLTF. The CDR3 nucleotides are TGTGCTAGTGGTAACTCTGGGGCCAACGTCCTGACTTTC.

The V and J genes are TRBV18 and TRBJ2-7; 10 bases are shared with TRBD1. Germline V gene data show CDR1 as KGHSH and CDR2 as LQKENI. The CDR3 contains 15 residues. V shed 4 bases, J shed 3 bases, and the junction held 6 bases outside the gene matches. The CDR3 region is CASSLGQGVNYEQYF. The CDR3 nucleotides are TGTGCCAGCTCACTCGGACAGGGGGTTAACTACGAGCAGTACTTC.

The rearrangement joins TRBV11-1 to TRBJ2-1; D might be TRBD1 (6 bases). Germline V gene lookup returns CDR1 SGHAT and CDR2 FQDESV (reference sequence). The CDR3 runs to 14 residues. V was cut by 5 bases and J by 2 bases, with 10 bases left in between. CDR3 in DNA: TGTGCCAGCAGCCCCCGACAGGCCTACAATGAGCAGTTCTTC. Translating it yields CASSPRQAYNEQFF.

The V and J genes are TRBV21-1 and TRBJ2-5; no DNA check was done on the table's D call, TRBD1. TRBV21-1 is a recognized pseudogene. This CDR3 region has 15 residues. The chain's CDR3 is CASSKARQGQETQYF. DNA of the CDR3: TGTGCCAGCAGCAAAGCGCGACAGGGGCAAGAGACCCAGTACTTC.

A few counts support this clone. The chain links TRBV21-1 to TRBJ2-7; the D call in the table, TRBD2, was not verified against the DNA. TRBV21-1 is a pseudogene. The CDR3 has 9 amino acids. CDR3 nucleotides: TGTGCCAGCATTCTCGAGCAGTACTTC. Amino acid sequence: CASILEQYF.

Regarding this clone: This may stem from a read error, because a much larger clone lies one nucleotide away. This CDR3 is also generated by other DNA sequences in the sample. The chain recombines TRBV18 with TRBJ2-3; no clear D. The CDR3 consists of 12 residues. The V gene lost 6 bases and the J gene lost 0 bases, with 4 bases spanning the gap. CDR1 and CDR2 from the germline V gene are KGHSH and LQKENI. CDR3 sequence: CASSPSTDTQYF. The CDR3 DNA reads TGTGCCAGCTCGCCTAGCACAGATACGCAGTATTTT.

V is TRBV27 and J is TRBJ2-5, with TRBD1 matching over 12 bases. Looked up from germline, CDR1 is MNHEY and CDR2 is SMNVEV (reference sequence). Losses at the gene ends were 5 bases for V and 5 bases for J; bases not matched to a gene: 9. CDR3 size: 16 residues. For the CDR3, the DNA is TGTGCCAGCAGTGGGACAGGGGGCGTTAGAGTGGAGACCCAGTACTTC. The encoded protein is CASSGTGGVRVETQYF.

The chain combines TRBV7-2 with TRBJ2-5; no definite D call. Trimming stripped 3 bases from V and 11 bases from J, with 13 bases between. Germline-derived CDR1 and CDR2 are SGHTA and FQGNSA. There are 12 residues in the CDR3. The CDR3: CASSFSSRSQYF. CDR3 bases: TGTGCCAGCAGCTTCTCCTCGAGATCTCAGTACTTC.

The J gene is TRBJ2-1, the V gene TRBV7-9; TRBD2 agrees at 10 bases. Trimming took 7 bases from V and 7 from J; bases not matched to a gene: 4. In germline, CDR1 is SEHNR, CDR2 FQNEAQ (reference sequence). The CDR3 length is 13 residues. CDR3 DNA sequence: TGTGCCAGCATGGCTAGCGGGGGAAATGAGCAGTTCTTC. This sequence encodes CASMASGGNEQFF.

This clone turned up a few times. This sample also contains other DNA sequences that code for the same CDR3. The chain employs TRBV20-1 and TRBJ2-1; D uncertain. The V gene's germline CDR1 is DFQATT and CDR2 SNEGSKA (reference sequence). Trimming removed 3 bases at V and 3 bases at J, with 3 bases between. The CDR3 sequence is 11 residues long. The CDR3 reads CSARVYNEQFF. The DNA of the CDR3 is TGCAGTGCTAGGGTCTACAATGAGCAGTTCTTC.

This chain joins TRBV18 and TRBJ2-7, with 8 bases lining up with TRBD2. The CDR3 sequence is 14 residues long. Trimming removed 2 bases from V and 6 bases from J; junction bases left unmatched: 6. Germline CDR1 and CDR2: KGHSH and LQKENI. CDR3 sequence (DNA): TGTGCCAGCTCACCATTTACTAGCGGTACCGAGCAGTACTTC. Its protein is CASSPFTSGTEQYF.

This clone was picked up a small number of times. The J gene is TRBJ2-4, the V gene TRBV7-9; D ambiguous. The CDR3 spans 17 residues. Germline assignment: CDR1 SEHNR and CDR2 FQNEAQ (reference sequence). V lost 4 bases to trimming and J lost 0 bases, with 16 bases between them. DNA of the CDR3: TGTGCCAGCAGCTCGACACGAACCGCACTAGCCAAAAACATTCAGTACTTC. The encoded protein is CASSSTRTALAKNIQYF.